The 22 T cell receptor beta chains below all came from one sample that was sequenced in a study of T-cell reconstitution after alpha-beta-depleted transplantation in children. TCRbeta library preparation incorporated unique molecular identifiers. MiXCR, applied by TCRdb to the PCR reads, yields one record per CDR3 protein. This sample has about 580,000 distinct CDR3 sequences; 23% occur once, and the top ten carry less than 15%. The starting material was PBMCs, mostly from graft donor cells, obtained 360 days after TCRalphabeta/CD19-depleted stem cell transplant. These receptors were taken from a boy in the first two years of life who had a stem cell transplant for acute myeloid leukemia, so the T cells may come from the graft donor.

This clonotype was picked up a small number of times. V and J are TRBV11-2 and TRBJ2-5; TRBD1 is a possible D gene (6 bases). Germline V gives CDR1 SGHAT, CDR2 FQNNGV. V lost 4 bases and J lost 0, with 12 bases in between. The CDR3 is 15 amino acids. The DNA of the CDR3 is TGTGCCAGCAGCTCCCAAACAGGGTACCAAGAGACCCAGTACTTC. The encoded protein is CASSSQTGYQETQYF. The whole variable domain, remainder taken from reference TRBV11-2 and TRBJ2-5, is EAGVAQSPRYKIIEKRQSVAFWCNPISGHATLYWYQQILGQGPKLLIQFQNNGVVDDSQLPKDRFSAERLKGVDSTLKIQPAKLEDSAVYLCASSSQTGYQETQYFGPGTRLLVL.

The rearrangement uses TRBV9 and TRBJ1-2; D call uncertain. The V end lost 0 bases, the J end lost 12 bases, and 15 bases lay between the germline ends. Per germline, CDR1 SGDLS and CDR2 YYNGEE. The CDR3 covers 13 residues. CDR3 in DNA: TGTGCCAGCAGCGTAGCCCCCACCGGGAGACACACCTTC. It yields the protein CASSVAPTGRHTF.

This clonotype was seen repeatedly, ten times or more. The chain couples TRBV29-1 to TRBJ1-1, with a tentative D call TRBD1 (5 bases). V shed 5 bases and J shed 1 base, with 11 bases lying between them. CDR1 is SQVTM and CDR2 is ANQGSEA in the germline V gene. This CDR3 contains 13 residues. CDR3 sequence reads: CSVRRGGNTEAFF. In DNA, the CDR3 is TGCAGCGTTAGAAGGGGTGGGAACACTGAAGCTTTCTTT.

The V call is TRBV5-6, the J call TRBJ2-2, with D perhaps assigned TRBD1 or TRBD2 (6 bases each). The CDR3 spans 18 residues. Trimming left V 5 bases short and J 1 base short, with 21 bases between. Germline lookup yields CDR1 SGHDT and CDR2 YYEEEE. The CDR3 sequence is CASRLTAIGGGNTGELFF. In nucleotides, the CDR3 is TGTGCCAGCAGACTGACTGCGATAGGGGGAGGGAACACCGGGGAGCTGTTTTTT.

Many counts were recorded for this clonotype. DNA of the CDR3: TGTGCCAGCAGTTTCTCCTCTACGGATTCACCCCTCCACTTT. Translation: CASSFSSTDSPLHF. V gene TRBV27 combines with J gene TRBJ1-6; D not resolved. With 3 bases removed from V and 8 bases from J, the gap between germline ends came to 11 bases. This CDR3 is 14 amino acids long. The germline CDR1 and CDR2 sequences are MNHEY and SMNVEV (reference sequence).

This clonotype showed up many times. In nucleotides, the CDR3 is TGTGCCAGCAGCCCCAACAGGGGGATCAATTCACCCCTCCACTTT. Translating it yields CASSPNRGINSPLHF. V is TRBV12-3 or TRBV12-4 and J is TRBJ1-6; 8 nucleotides line up with TRBD1. Losses at the gene ends were 6 bases for V and 7 bases for J; bases not matched to a gene: 8. This CDR3 is 15 amino acids long.

This clonotype came up a few times. The chain recombines TRBV5-1 with TRBJ2-5; 8 bases agree with TRBD1. Germline V gene sequence: CDR1 SGHRS, CDR2 YFSETQ. V lost 4 bases to trimming and J lost 5 bases; unmatched junction nucleotides: 4. This CDR3 contains 13 residues. CDR3: CASSGHRGETQYF. The CDR3 bases are TGCGCCAGCAGCGGGCACAGGGGGGAGACCCAGTACTTC.

The rearrangement joins TRBV29-1 to TRBJ2-7, with D perhaps TRBD1 (6 bases). Trimming pared 6 bases from V and 0 bases from J, leaving 15 bases between. Germline CDR1 reads SQVTM; CDR2 reads ANQGSEA. This CDR3 comprises 14 residues. CDR3 sequence reads: CSVTGTPSSYEQYF. CDR3 nucleotides: TGCAGCGTGACCGGGACACCGAGCTCCTACGAGCAGTACTTC.

The chain is built from TRBV29-1 and TRBJ2-7; tentative D call: TRBD2 (5 bases). CDR3 size: 12 residues. Trimming pared 1 base from V and 7 bases from J, leaving 11 bases between. Germline V gene data show CDR1 as SQVTM and CDR2 as ANQGSEA. CDR3 coding DNA: TGCAGCGTTGAAGCAGTGGGCGGGGAGCAGTACTTC. Its translation: CSVEAVGGEQYF.

The chain recombines TRBV18 with TRBJ2-6, with 8 bases that match TRBD1. The V and J ends lost 6 bases and 2 bases, in that order; junction bases with no gene match: 9. Per germline, CDR1 KGHSH and CDR2 LQKENI. The CDR3 extends over 17 amino acids. CDR3 in amino acids: CASSSSRGLPGANVLTF. CDR3 bases: TGTGCCAGCTCCTCCTCCAGGGGGCTTCCTGGGGCCAACGTCCTGACTTTC.

The gene calls are TRBV20-1 and TRBJ1-5; perhaps TRBD1 as D (5 bases). The germline gives CDR1 DFQATT, CDR2 SNEGSKA (reference sequence). The CDR3 totals 14 residues. V was pared by 4 bases and J by 0 bases, with 10 bases between. This CDR3 is CSATGDSSNQPQHF. DNA for the CDR3: TGCAGTGCTACGGGCGACAGTAGCAATCAGCCCCAGCATTTT.

This clonotype has at least ten counts. This chain connects TRBV5-5 to TRBJ2-5; D is uncertain. This CDR3 is 14 amino acids long. Germline CDR1 SGHKS, CDR2 YYEKEE (reference sequence). V dropped 4 bases and J dropped 4 bases, with 14 bases sitting between them. The CDR3 reads CASSRPPNLETQYF. The CDR3 region has the DNA TGTGCCAGCAGCCGCCCCCCCAACCTAGAGACCCAGTACTTC.

V gene TRBV20-1 combines with J gene TRBJ2-7; D possibly uses TRBD1 or TRBD2 (5 bases each). Germline V gene sequence: CDR1 DFQATT, CDR2 SNEGSKA (reference sequence). This CDR3 has 13 amino acids. V was clipped by 1 base and J by 5 bases, with 12 bases between them. The CDR3 nucleotides read TGCAGTGCTAGAGGGGACCGCCGGGACGAGCAGTACTTC. Its translation: CSARGDRRDEQYF.

The sample holds many counts of this clonotype. The chain recombines TRBV20-1 with TRBJ2-1; no reliable D call. V gave up 6 bases and J gave up 4 bases, with 7 bases separating them. Germline lookup yields CDR1 DFQATT and CDR2 SNEGSKA (reference sequence). The CDR3 extends over 11 amino acids. CDR3 bases: TGCAGTGCGCAAATTTACAATGAGCAGTTCTTC. Amino acids: CSAQIYNEQFF.

This chain joins TRBV3-1 and TRBJ1-1, with a possible D match to TRBD1 (6 bases). Between the trimmed V and J ends, which lost 10 bases and 3 bases, there was a span of 18 bases. This CDR3 is built from 14 residues. Looked up from germline, CDR1 is LGHDT and CDR2 is YNNKEL (reference sequence). Here the CDR3 reads CAICLVEGDTEAFF. The DNA for the CDR3 is TGTGCCATCTGTTTAGTGGAGGGGGACACTGAAGCTTTCTTT.

This clonotype was counted ten times or more. The chain couples TRBV2 to TRBJ1-6; TRBD1 matches 7 bases. Trimming cost V 9 bases and J 9 bases; bases outside gene matches: 8. This CDR3 has 13 residues. CDR1 SNHLY and CDR2 FYNNEI come from the germline V gene. CDR3 nucleotides: TGTGCCAGTGCCGGGACAGTAGGTTCACCCCTCCACTTT. Protein sequence: CASAGTVGSPLHF. Looking up the rest from reference TRBV2 and TRBJ1-6 gives the full variable domain: EPEVTQTPSHQVTQMGQEVILRCVPISNHLYFYWYRQILGQKVEFLVSFYNNEISEKSEIFDDQFSVERPDGSNFTLKIRSTKLEDSAMYFCASAGTVGSPLHFGNGTRLTVT.

The chain joins TRBV19 to TRBJ2-5; 12 bases match TRBD2. CDR3 length: 15 residues. Germline V CDR1 and CDR2: LNHDA, SQIVND (reference sequence). V lost 8 bases to trimming and J lost 5 bases; unmatched junction nucleotides: 9. The CDR3 loop is CASSSSGGAWETQYF. The CDR3 DNA is TGTGCCAGTTCCTCTAGCGGGGGGGCCTGGGAGACCCAGTACTTC.

This clonotype was counted at least ten times. The J gene is TRBJ1-1, the V gene TRBV29-1, with a possible D match to TRBD1 (5 bases). There are 14 residues in the CDR3. In germline, CDR1 is SQVTM, CDR2 ANQGSEA. The ends were cut back, 4 bases at V and 5 bases at J, with 17 bases in the middle. Here the CDR3 DNA reads TGCAGCGTTGGAGGGGACGGGTCAAAAACTGAAGCTTTCTTT. It translates to CSVGGDGSKTEAFF.

CDR3 region: CASSSTQGAGANVLTF. CDR3 DNA sequence: TGTGCCAGCAGCTCAACACAGGGGGCTGGGGCCAACGTCCTGACTTTC. This rearrangement joins TRBV5-5 to TRBJ2-6; 8 bases fit TRBD1. Germline CDR1 SGHKS, CDR2 YYEKEE (reference sequence). The CDR3 has 16 residues. The junction had 4 bases not matched to a gene; V was cut back by 3 bases and J by 2 bases.

The chain joins TRBV7-3 to TRBJ2-1; the match to TRBD2 covers 9 bases. Germline values: CDR1 SGHTA, CDR2 FQGTGA. CDR3 length equals 16 residues. V lost 5 bases, J lost 8 bases, and 13 bases stayed unmatched. CDR3 protein: CASSPSFAGGLDEQFF. The CDR3 region has the DNA TGTGCCAGCAGCCCCTCCTTTGCGGGGGGGCTCGATGAGCAGTTCTTC. Together with reference TRBV7-3 and TRBJ2-1, the CDR3 gives the full variable domain: GAGVSQTPSNKVTEKGKYVELRCDPISGHTALYWYRQSLGQGPEFLIYFQGTGAADDSGLPNDRFFAVRPEGSVSTLKIQRTERGDSAVYLCASSPSFAGGLDEQFFGPGTRLTVL.

This clonotype was picked up many times. V is TRBV12-3 or TRBV12-4 and J is TRBJ2-2; TRBD2 aligns across 12 bases. V lost 7 bases and J lost 1; bases outside the gene matches: 7. The CDR3 has 17 residues. This chain's CDR3 is CASKLQGLAGNTGELFF. The CDR3 nucleotides read TGTGCCAGCAAGCTCCAGGGACTAGCGGGGAACACCGGGGAGCTGTTTTTT.

CDR3 DNA: TGCAGTGCTAGAGTGGGCAGAAACTATGGCTACACCTTC. It encodes CSARVGRNYGYTF. The J gene is TRBJ1-2, the V gene TRBV20-1; D uncertain. This CDR3 is 13 amino acids long. Per germline, CDR1 DFQATT and CDR2 SNEGSKA (reference sequence). V was clipped by 1 base and J by 2 bases, with 8 bases between them.